The T cell receptor beta chain described here comes from a study of regulatory T cells in long-lasting Graves disease. The V gene's germline CDR1 is LNHDA and CDR2 SQIVND (reference sequence). Trimming removed 5 bases at V and 2 bases at J, with 16 bases between. The CDR3 spans 16 residues. The table lists this clonotype with many counts. Its antigen is not known. Time point described: newly diagnosed GD, antithyroid drugs for less than 3 months. The TCR library was made from RNA that had been extracted from PBMCs in TRIzol. Construction of the TCR beta libraries employed iRepertoire HTBI primers in conjunction with Arm-PCR of CDR3 regions. TCRdb itself ran the multiplex PCR reads through MiXCR, one entry per CDR3 protein. The repertoire includes more than 450,000 distinct CDR3 sequences, around 12% of them detected once, and around 10% sits in the top ten. Study-wide results and caveats: Fewer public clonotypes were shared by new patients (about 940) than by persistent patients (around 2,900).

The sample was also linked to a second study, of T cells in Graves' hyperthyroidism and ophthalmopathy. That source reports: Uncontrolled infection, other autoimmune disease, pregnancy and lactation each barred patients from inclusion. Blood also contained most expanded thyroid clonotypes above 0.001.

The input for sequencing was peripheral blood mononuclear cells (PBMCs), taken at new diagnosis, from a patient treated with antithyroid drugs. The origin of this receptor is a woman aged 25 to 39 with Graves disease. V and J are TRBV19 and TRBJ2-1, with D perhaps matching TRBD2 (7 bases). CDR3 loop: CASSPSAGATYNEQFF. CDR3 nucleotides: TGTGCCAGTAGTCCGTCTGCGGGGGCGACCTACAATGAGCAGTTCTTC.